Given below is one T cell receptor beta chain in context. This record comes from a study of blood T cell repertoires in COVID-19. Sequencing used immunoSEQ multiplex PCR; TCRdb keeps in-frame clones, though not all of them. The data hold 85,000 to 130,000 clones, with roughly 89% observed a single time. The CDR3 has 17 amino acids. Trimming stripped 5 bases from V and 0 bases from J, with 14 bases between. The V gene's germline CDR1 is MNHEY and CDR2 SMNVEV (reference sequence). The sample consisted of peripheral blood. The TCR comes from a human donor in a cohort sampled during active COVID-19. The V and J genes are TRBV27 and TRBJ2-6; TRBD2 might be the D (6 bases). The CDR3 DNA sequence: TGTGCCAGCAGTCCAAGGACTAAAATCTCTGGGGCCAACGTCCTGACTTTC. Its translation: CASSPRTKISGANVLTF.